The 27 T cell receptor beta chains presented below share a single source sample, sequenced in a study of lymphopenia after photon versus proton radiotherapy. Generated by immunoSEQ multiplex PCR, the TCRdb table keeps only in-frame clones and is missing some. The sample carries 150,000 to 200,000 clones, approximately 90% recorded once. The material was peripheral blood, obtained from a patient treated with photon-based radiotherapy. The source of these receptors is a man aged 45-60 years with gastric cancer.

The chain uses TRBV7-3 and TRBJ1-1, with 10 bases lining up with TRBD1. Germline CDR1 is SGHTA and CDR2 is FQGTGA. The CDR3 has 16 residues. J gave up 5 bases and V 5 bases, and 11 bases lay outside the gene matches. DNA for the CDR3: TGTGCCAGCAGCAAGACAGGGGGCGCGATTGGGACTGAAGCTTTCTTT. It translates to CASSKTGGAIGTEAFF.

The genes are TRBV28 and TRBJ1-2; D gene unclear. CDR1 MDHEN and CDR2 SYDVKM come from the germline V gene. This CDR3 has 14 residues. V gave up 4 bases and J gave up 1 base, with 10 bases separating them. In nucleotides, the CDR3 is TGTGCCAGCAGTTACCCAGCATATAACTATGGCTACACCTTC. Its translation is CASSYPAYNYGYTF.

J is TRBJ2-7 and V is TRBV27, with 13 bases aligning to TRBD2. The CDR3 has 19 amino acids. The germline CDR1 and CDR2 sequences are MNHEY and SMNVEV (reference sequence). After removal of 4 bases from V and 2 bases from J, the junction contained 14 bases not matched to a gene. The CDR3 loop is CASSYGTSGIGGRPYEQYF. CDR3 DNA: TGTGCCAGCAGTTACGGGACTAGCGGGATTGGGGGTAGACCCTACGAGCAGTACTTC.

The chain recombines TRBV30 with TRBJ1-1; D call uncertain. Per the germline V gene, CDR1 is GTSNPN and CDR2 is SVGIG (reference sequence). With 3 bases removed from V and 12 bases from J, the gap between germline ends came to 11 bases. CDR3 length: 10 residues. CDR3 amino acids: CAWRGGIPFF. The CDR3 nucleotides read TGTGCCTGGAGGGGCGGCATTCCTTTCTTT.

The gene calls are TRBV28 and TRBJ2-5; 13 positions agree with TRBD2. Germline V gene data show CDR1 as MDHEN and CDR2 as SYDVKM. V trimming: 5 bases; J trimming: 3 bases; junction bases outside the gene matches: 6. The CDR3 totals 16 residues. The CDR3 is CASSTRTSGGEETQYF. For the CDR3, the DNA is TGTGCCAGCAGTACTCGGACTAGCGGGGGAGAAGAGACCCAGTACTTC.

The chain uses TRBV7-9 and TRBJ1-2, with D possibly being TRBD1 (6 bases). Germline CDR1 and CDR2: SEHNR and FQNEAQ (reference sequence). V was trimmed by 5 bases and J by 6 bases, leaving 19 bases between them. The CDR3 extends over 15 amino acids. DNA for the CDR3: TGTGCCAGCAGCAGCTTAAGTCCAGGGGTCCATGGCTACACCTTC. As protein: CASSSLSPGVHGYTF.

The chain employs TRBV6-6 and TRBJ2-2, with 9 bases aligning to TRBD2. The CDR3 sequence is 16 residues long. V trimming: 1 base; J trimming: 1 base; junction bases outside the gene matches: 1. CDR1 is MNHNY and CDR2 is SVGAGI in the germline V gene (reference sequence). CDR3: CASSYLLAGNTGELFF. CDR3 sequence (DNA): TGTGCCAGCAGTTACTTACTAGCGGGGAACACCGGGGAGCTGTTTTTT.

The chain links TRBV19 to TRBJ2-6, with 8 bases fitting TRBD1. The CDR3 sequence is 15 residues long. The V segment lost 5 bases and the J segment 2 bases; nucleotides outside the gene matches: 2. Germline CDR1 is LNHDA and CDR2 is SQIVND (reference sequence). CDR3 residues: CASSGQGPGANVLTF. The CDR3 DNA is TGTGCCAGTAGTGGACAGGGTCCTGGGGCCAACGTCCTGACTTTC. Complete variable domain (other parts from reference TRBV19 and TRBJ2-6): DGGITQSPKYLFRKEGQNVTLSCEQNLNHDAMYWYRQDPGQGLRLIYYSQIVNDFQKGDIAEGYSVSREKKESFPLTVTSAQKNPTAFYLCASSGQGPGANVLTFGAGSRLTVL.

The table lists this clone with a count of one. V is TRBV25-1 and J is TRBJ2-7; TRBD2 might be the D (7 bases). The CDR3 length is 16 residues. Germline CDR1 reads MGHDK; CDR2 reads SYGVNS. Trimming removed 3 bases from V and 4 bases from J, with 19 bases in between. The CDR3 DNA follows: TGTGCCAGCAGTGACCTCGGGACCGCGGGGGCTTACGAGCAGTACTTC. As protein: CASSDLGTAGAYEQYF.

As concerns this clone: One end of the junction does not line up with germline, which may come from a read error. The chain combines TRBV28 with TRBJ2-7, with D possibly matching TRBD1 (6 bases). Germline CDR1 reads MDHEN; CDR2 reads SYDVKM. This CDR3 spans 12 amino acids. The CDR3 DNA reads TGTGCCAGCAGTCTATGGGGGCTCGAGCAGTACTTC. This sequence encodes CASSLWGLEQYF.

The rearrangement joins TRBV30 to TRBJ1-2, with D possibly TRBD1 on 5 matching bases. CDR1 is GTSNPN, CDR2 SVGIG, per germline (reference sequence). The CDR3 runs to 14 residues. The ends were cut back, 1 base at V and 5 bases at J, with 14 bases in the middle. CDR3 DNA: TGTGCCTGGAGTGAGGTGAGGACAAGTTATGGCTACACCTTC. This codes for CAWSEVRTSYGYTF.

Only one count was recorded for this clone. The rearrangement uses TRBV2 and TRBJ2-1; no clear D gene. Per the germline V gene, CDR1 is SNHLY and CDR2 is FYNNEI. The CDR3 spans 15 residues. V shed 6 bases and J shed 9 bases, with 21 bases lying between them. CDR3 DNA sequence: TGTGCCAGCAGGCAGAGCATTCTCCGGTCAAGTGAGCAGTTCTTC. Amino acid sequence: CASRQSILRSSEQFF.

The rearrangement joins TRBV7-9 to TRBJ2-7; 7 nucleotides agree with TRBD1. Germline lookup yields CDR1 SEHNR and CDR2 FQNEAQ (reference sequence). The CDR3 loop spans 15 amino acids. J was trimmed by 0 bases and V by 4 bases; bases with no gene match: 6. The CDR3 nucleotides are TGTGCCAGCAGCTCTCCGGGACAGAGCTCCTACGAGCAGTACTTC. Its translation: CASSSPGQSSYEQYF.

In its sample, this clone was seen a few times. This chain links TRBV27 with TRBJ1-1; 11 bases agree with TRBD1. J gave up 1 base and V 3 bases, and 7 bases lay outside the gene matches. This CDR3 contains 17 residues. Germline V gene sequence: CDR1 MNHEY, CDR2 SMNVEV (reference sequence). The CDR3 spells CASSFRGTGGKNTEAFF. CDR3 in DNA: TGTGCCAGCAGTTTTAGGGGGACAGGGGGTAAGAACACTGAAGCTTTCTTT.

V is TRBV27 and J is TRBJ2-7, with 12 nucleotides matching TRBD2. V dropped 4 bases and J dropped 5; count of bases not matched to a gene: 3. The CDR3 consists of 14 residues. CDR1 and CDR2 from the germline V gene are MNHEY and SMNVEV (reference sequence). CDR3 sequence: CASSSSGRVNEQYF. The CDR3 coding sequence is TGTGCCAGCAGTTCTAGCGGGAGGGTTAACGAGCAGTACTTC.

The chain carries TRBV7-6 and TRBJ1-1; possible D gene TRBD1, 6 bases. V was shortened by 4 bases and J by 6 bases, with 15 bases between the two germline ends. Germline CDR1 reads SGHVS; CDR2 reads FNYEAQ. CDR3 length: 14 amino acids. CDR3 in DNA: TGTGCCAGCAGCTCCGGGACACACTCCGCTGAAGCTTTCTTT. Protein product: CASSSGTHSAEAFF. The variable domain in full, with the rest retrieved from reference TRBV7-6 and TRBJ1-1, is GAGVSQSPRYKVTKRGQDVALRCDPISGHVSLYWYRQALGQGPEFLTYFNYEAQQDKSGLPNDRFSAERPEGSISTLTIQRTEQRDSAMYRCASSSGTHSAEAFFGQGTRLTVV.

This clone appeared once. This chain joins TRBV21-1 and TRBJ2-1; TRBD2, the D gene given by the table, was not confirmed from the DNA. TRBV21-1 is a known pseudogene. This CDR3 has 15 residues. CDR3 sequence: CASISGIAGYNEQFF. The CDR3 DNA sequence: TGTGCCAGCATCTCGGGAATAGCGGGATACAATGAGCAGTTCTTC.

The gene calls are TRBV14 and TRBJ2-7, with a possible D match to TRBD2 (5 bases). The V and J ends lost 1 base and 0 bases respectively, with 10 bases between them. The germline V gene encodes CDR1 SGHDN and CDR2 FVKESK. The length of the CDR3 is 15 residues. The CDR3 DNA is TGTGCCAGCAGCCAAGGACTATTGAGCTCCTACGAGCAGTACTTC. Protein sequence: CASSQGLLSSYEQYF.

The V call is TRBV6-1, the J call TRBJ2-1; D tentatively reads TRBD1 or TRBD2 (6 bases each). With 8 bases removed from V and 5 bases from J, the gap between germline ends came to 19 bases. CDR1 is MNHNS and CDR2 is SASEGT in the germline V gene. This CDR3 is built from 15 residues. Here the CDR3 reads CASEGGWGTNNEQFF. CDR3 in DNA: TGTGCCAGCGAGGGGGGCTGGGGCACTAACAATGAGCAGTTCTTC.

The chain recombines TRBV5-4 with TRBJ2-3; tentatively, D is TRBD2 (6 bases). Trimming pared 4 bases from V and 0 bases from J, leaving 12 bases between. Germline V gene lookup returns CDR1 SGHNT and CDR2 YYREEE (reference sequence). The length of the CDR3 is 15 residues. The chain's CDR3 is CASSRDSRSTDTQYF. The CDR3 coding sequence is TGTGCCAGCAGCCGGGACTCACGAAGCACAGATACGCAGTATTTT.

The CDR3 region is CSVLRIAGVADTQYF. In DNA form, the CDR3 reads TGCAGCGTTTTGAGGATAGCGGGAGTGGCAGATACGCAGTATTTT. The chain employs TRBV29-1 and TRBJ2-3; TRBD2 agrees at 9 bases. This CDR3 region has 15 residues. The germline V gene encodes CDR1 SQVTM and CDR2 ANQGSEA. Losses at the gene ends were 5 bases for V and 4 bases for J; bases not matched to a gene: 10.

CDR3 nucleotide sequence: TGTGCCAGCAGTGTCAGAAGACCTTGGGGGATGAACACTGAAGCTTTCTTT. Protein product: CASSVRRPWGMNTEAFF. V usage is TRBV6-1 and J usage is TRBJ1-1, with a weak D call TRBD1 (5 bases). Germline CDR1 MNHNS, CDR2 SASEGT. The V end lost 4 bases, the J end lost 0 bases, and 18 bases lay between the germline ends. The length of the CDR3 is 17 residues.

J is TRBJ1-2 and V is TRBV7-9; D is possibly TRBD1 (5 bases). The V and J ends lost 2 bases and 7 bases respectively, with 11 bases between them. The CDR3 runs to 13 residues. Germline V gene data show CDR1 as SEHNR and CDR2 as FQNEAQ (reference sequence). The CDR3 DNA is TGTGCCAGCAGCTTAAGTCAGGGTGGTGGCTACACCTTC. It is translated as CASSLSQGGGYTF. The full variable domain, in which reference TRBV7-9 and TRBJ1-2 provide the parts outside the CDR3, is DTGVSQNPRHKITKRGQNVTFRCDPISEHNRLYWYRQTLGQGPEFLTYFQNEAQLEKSRLLSDRFSAERPKGSFSTLEIQRTEQGDSAMYLCASSLSQGGGYTFGSGTRLTVV.

The chain uses TRBV21-1 and TRBJ2-1; TRBD1 is the table's D call and was not checked against the DNA. TRBV21-1 is an annotated pseudogene. The CDR3 sequence is 15 residues long. CDR3 nucleotide sequence: TGTGCCAGCACCTACCAGGGGTTACGCTACAATGAGCAGTTCTTC. Its translation is CASTYQGLRYNEQFF.

The V and J genes are TRBV30 and TRBJ1-1, with TRBD1 identical over 9 bases. Per germline, CDR1 GTSNPN and CDR2 SVGIG (reference sequence). The ends lost 0 bases at V and 3 bases at J; junction bases unmatched: 5. The CDR3 contains 15 residues. The CDR3 region is CAWSVRQGGHTEAFF. In DNA, the CDR3 is TGTGCCTGGAGTGTACGACAGGGGGGACACACTGAAGCTTTCTTT.

This clone was detected once. The chain has TRBV27 and TRBJ1-4, with TRBD1 identical over 8 bases. Per germline, CDR1 MNHEY and CDR2 SMNVEV (reference sequence). CDR3 length: 17 amino acids. V lost 0 bases to trimming and J lost 7 bases; unmatched junction nucleotides: 10. CDR3 nucleotide sequence: TGTGCCAGCAGTTTATCTCGCCCCGGGACAGGTGGTGAAAAACTGTTTTTT. It is translated as CASSLSRPGTGGEKLFF. The variable domain in full, with the rest retrieved from reference TRBV27 and TRBJ1-4, is EAQVTQNPRYLITVTGKKLTVTCSQNMNHEYMSWYRQDPGLGLRQIYYSMNVEVTDKGDVPEGYKVSRKEKRNFPLILESPSPNQTSLYFCASSLSRPGTGGEKLFFGSGTQLSVL.

Concerning this clone: The sample carries other DNA sequences with the same CDR3. V is TRBV18 and J is TRBJ2-2, with D unclear. V lost 3 bases and J 2 bases, leaving 4 bases between the germline ends. The germline gives CDR1 KGHSH, CDR2 LQKENI. The CDR3 has 13 residues. The CDR3 DNA reads TGTGCCAGCTCACCGTCCAACACCGGGGAGCTGTTTTTT. This gives the protein CASSPSNTGELFF.